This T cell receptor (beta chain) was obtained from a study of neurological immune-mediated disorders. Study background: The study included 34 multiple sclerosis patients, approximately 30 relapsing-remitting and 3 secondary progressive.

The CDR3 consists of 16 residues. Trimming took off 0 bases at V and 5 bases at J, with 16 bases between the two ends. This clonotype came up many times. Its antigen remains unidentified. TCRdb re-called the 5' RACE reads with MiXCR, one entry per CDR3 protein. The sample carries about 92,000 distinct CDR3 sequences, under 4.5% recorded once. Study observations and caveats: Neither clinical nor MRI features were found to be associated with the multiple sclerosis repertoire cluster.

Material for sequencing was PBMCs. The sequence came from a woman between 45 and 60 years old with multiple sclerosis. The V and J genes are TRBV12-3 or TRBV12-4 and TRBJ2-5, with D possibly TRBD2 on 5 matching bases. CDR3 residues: CASSLAPRTQRETQYF. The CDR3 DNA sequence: TGTGCCAGCAGTTTAGCTCCCCGGACTCAACGGGAGACCCAGTACTTC.